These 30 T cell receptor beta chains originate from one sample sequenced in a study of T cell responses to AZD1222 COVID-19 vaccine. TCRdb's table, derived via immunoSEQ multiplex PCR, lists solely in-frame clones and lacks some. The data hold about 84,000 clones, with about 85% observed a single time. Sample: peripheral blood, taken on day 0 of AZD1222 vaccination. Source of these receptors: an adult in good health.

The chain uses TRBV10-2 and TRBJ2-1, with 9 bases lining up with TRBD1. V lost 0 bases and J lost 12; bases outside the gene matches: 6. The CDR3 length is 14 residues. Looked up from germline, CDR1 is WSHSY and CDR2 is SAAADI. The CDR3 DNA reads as TGCGCCAGCAGTGAGTCCGGGACAGGGTTACGGCAGTTCTTC. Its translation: CASSESGTGLRQFF.

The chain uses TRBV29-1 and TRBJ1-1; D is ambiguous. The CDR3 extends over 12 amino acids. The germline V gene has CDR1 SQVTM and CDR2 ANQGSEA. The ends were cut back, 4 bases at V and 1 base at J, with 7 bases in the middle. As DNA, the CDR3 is TGCAGCGTTGCGGACGGGAACACTGAAGCTTTCTTT. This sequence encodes CSVADGNTEAFF.

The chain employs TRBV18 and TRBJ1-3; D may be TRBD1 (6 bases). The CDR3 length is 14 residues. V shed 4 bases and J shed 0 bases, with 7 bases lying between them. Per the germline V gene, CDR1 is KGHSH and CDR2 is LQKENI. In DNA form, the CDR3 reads TGTGCCAGCTCACAACAGGGCTCTGGAAACACCATATATTTT. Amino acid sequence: CASSQQGSGNTIYF.

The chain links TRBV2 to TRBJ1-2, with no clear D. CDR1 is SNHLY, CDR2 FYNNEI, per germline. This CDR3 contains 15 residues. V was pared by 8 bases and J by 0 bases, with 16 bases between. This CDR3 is CASRTGFSPNYGYTF. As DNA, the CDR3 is TGTGCCAGCCGAACCGGGTTCTCTCCTAACTATGGCTACACCTTC.

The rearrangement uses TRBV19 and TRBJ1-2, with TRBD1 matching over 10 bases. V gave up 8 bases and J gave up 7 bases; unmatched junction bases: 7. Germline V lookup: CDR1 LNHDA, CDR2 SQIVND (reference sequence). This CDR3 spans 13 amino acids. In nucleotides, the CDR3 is TGTGCCAGTTCCCTTCGGGACAGGGGTGGCTACACCTTC. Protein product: CASSLRDRGGYTF.

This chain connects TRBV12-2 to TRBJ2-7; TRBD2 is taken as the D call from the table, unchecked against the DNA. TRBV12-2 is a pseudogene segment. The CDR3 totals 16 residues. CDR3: CASRLPPGLATYEQYF. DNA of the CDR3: TGTGCAAGTCGCTTACCACCGGGACTAGCGACCTACGAGCAGTACTTC.

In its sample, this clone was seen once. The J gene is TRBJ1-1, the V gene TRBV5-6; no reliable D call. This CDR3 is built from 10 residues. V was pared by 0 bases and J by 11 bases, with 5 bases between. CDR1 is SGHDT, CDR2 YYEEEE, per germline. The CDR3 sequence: CASSLADAFF. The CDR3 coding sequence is TGTGCCAGCAGCTTGGCCGATGCTTTCTTT.

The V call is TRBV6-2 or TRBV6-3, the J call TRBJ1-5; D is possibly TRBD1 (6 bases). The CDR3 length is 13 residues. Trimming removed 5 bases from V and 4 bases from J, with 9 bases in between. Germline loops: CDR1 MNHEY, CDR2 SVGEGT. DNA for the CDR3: TGTGCCAGCAGTCCACAGGGAAATCAGCCCCAGCATTTT. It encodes CASSPQGNQPQHF.

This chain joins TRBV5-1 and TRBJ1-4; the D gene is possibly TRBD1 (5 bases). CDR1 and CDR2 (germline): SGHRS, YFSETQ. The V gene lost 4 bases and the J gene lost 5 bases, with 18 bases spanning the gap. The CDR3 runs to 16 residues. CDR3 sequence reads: CASSPVLDRNNEKLFF. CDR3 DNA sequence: TGCGCCAGCAGCCCCGTCCTAGACAGAAACAATGAAAAACTGTTTTTT.

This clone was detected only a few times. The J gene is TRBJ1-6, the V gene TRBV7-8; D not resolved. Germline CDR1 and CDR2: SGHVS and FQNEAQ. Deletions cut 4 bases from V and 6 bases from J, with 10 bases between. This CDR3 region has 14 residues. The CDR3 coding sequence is TGTGCCAGCAGCTCGGTTAATTCTAATTCACCCCTCCACTTT. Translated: CASSSVNSNSPLHF.

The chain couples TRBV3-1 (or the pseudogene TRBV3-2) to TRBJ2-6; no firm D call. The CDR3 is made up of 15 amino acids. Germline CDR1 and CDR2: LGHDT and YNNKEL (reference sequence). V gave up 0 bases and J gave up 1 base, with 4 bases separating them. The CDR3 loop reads CASSQDLSGANVLTF. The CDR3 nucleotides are TGTGCCAGCAGCCAAGACCTATCTGGGGCCAACGTCCTGACTTTC.

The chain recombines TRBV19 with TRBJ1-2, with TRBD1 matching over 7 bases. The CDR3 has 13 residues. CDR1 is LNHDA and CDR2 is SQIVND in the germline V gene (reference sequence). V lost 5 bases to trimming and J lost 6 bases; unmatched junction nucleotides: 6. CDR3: CASSVGGQDGYTF. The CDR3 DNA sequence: TGTGCCAGTAGTGTCGGTGGACAGGATGGCTACACCTTC.

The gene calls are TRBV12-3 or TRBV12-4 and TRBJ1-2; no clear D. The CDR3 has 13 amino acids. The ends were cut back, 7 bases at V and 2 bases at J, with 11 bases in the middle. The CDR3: CASTMTVNYGYTF. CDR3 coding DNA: TGTGCCAGCACCATGACGGTAAACTATGGCTACACCTTC.

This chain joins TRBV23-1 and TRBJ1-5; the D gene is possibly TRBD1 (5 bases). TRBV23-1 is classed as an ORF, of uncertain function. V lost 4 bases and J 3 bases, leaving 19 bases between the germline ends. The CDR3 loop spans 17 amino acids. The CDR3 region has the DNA TGCGCCAGCAGTCCAAACGGAAGAAGACAGACCAATCAGCCCCAGCATTTT. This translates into CASSPNGRRQTNQPQHF.

The CDR3 region is CASSTDSNQPQHF. The CDR3 DNA follows: TGTGCCAGTAGTACTGATAGCAATCAGCCCCAGCATTTT. This chain uses TRBV19 with TRBJ1-5; D call uncertain. The V and J ends lost 4 bases and 0 bases respectively, with 4 bases between them. The CDR3 has 13 residues. CDR1 LNHDA and CDR2 SQIVND come from the germline V gene (reference sequence).

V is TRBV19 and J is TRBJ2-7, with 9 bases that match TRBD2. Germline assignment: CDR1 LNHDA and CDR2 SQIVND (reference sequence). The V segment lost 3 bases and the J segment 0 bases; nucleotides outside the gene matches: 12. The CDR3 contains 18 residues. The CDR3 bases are TGTGCCAGTAGTATTGGTAGCGGACTAGCGTTAAGCTCCTACGAGCAGTACTTC. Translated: CASSIGSGLALSSYEQYF.

For the CDR3, the DNA is TGTGCCAGCAGTTACGATACAGGGTATAATTCACCCCTCCACTTT. Its translation is CASSYDTGYNSPLHF. The rearrangement links TRBV6-5 to TRBJ1-6; D may be TRBD1 (6 bases). Germline V gene lookup returns CDR1 MNHEY and CDR2 SVGAGI. V was shortened by 2 bases and J by 4 bases, with 9 bases between the two germline ends. The CDR3 covers 15 residues.

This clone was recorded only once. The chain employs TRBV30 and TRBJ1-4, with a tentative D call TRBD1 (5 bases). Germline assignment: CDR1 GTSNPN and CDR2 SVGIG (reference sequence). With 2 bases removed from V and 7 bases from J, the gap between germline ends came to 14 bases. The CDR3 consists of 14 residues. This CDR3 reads CAWSQRGGGEKLFF. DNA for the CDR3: TGTGCCTGGAGTCAGAGGGGAGGAGGTGAAAAACTGTTTTTT.

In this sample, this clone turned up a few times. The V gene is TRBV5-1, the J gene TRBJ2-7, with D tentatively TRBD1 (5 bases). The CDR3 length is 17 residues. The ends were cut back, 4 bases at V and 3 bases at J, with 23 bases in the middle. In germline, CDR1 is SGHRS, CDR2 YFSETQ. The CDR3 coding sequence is TGCGCCAGCAGCAATCGCATACTGACGACAGACATCTACGAGCAGTACTTC. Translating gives CASSNRILTTDIYEQYF.

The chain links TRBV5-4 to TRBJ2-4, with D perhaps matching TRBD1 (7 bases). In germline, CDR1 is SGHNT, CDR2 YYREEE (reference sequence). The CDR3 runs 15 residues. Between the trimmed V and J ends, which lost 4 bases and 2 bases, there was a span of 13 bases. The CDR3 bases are TGTGCCAGCAGCCACGCGGGACAGACCAAAAACATTCAGTACTTC. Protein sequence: CASSHAGQTKNIQYF.

The CDR3 region is CATSDPDRGYGYTF. CDR3 DNA sequence: TGTGCCACCAGTGATCCCGACAGGGGCTATGGCTACACCTTC. The chain uses TRBV24-1 and TRBJ1-2; 8 bases fit TRBD1. V was clipped by 3 bases and J by 4 bases; unmatched bases: 3. Germline CDR1 reads KGHDR; CDR2 reads SFDVKD. The CDR3 spans 14 residues.

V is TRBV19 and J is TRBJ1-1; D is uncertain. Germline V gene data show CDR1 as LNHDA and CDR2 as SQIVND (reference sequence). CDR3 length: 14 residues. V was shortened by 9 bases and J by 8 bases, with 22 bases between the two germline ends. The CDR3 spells CASRGSRATREAFF. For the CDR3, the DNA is TGTGCCAGCAGAGGGTCCCGGGCAACTAGGGAAGCTTTCTTT.

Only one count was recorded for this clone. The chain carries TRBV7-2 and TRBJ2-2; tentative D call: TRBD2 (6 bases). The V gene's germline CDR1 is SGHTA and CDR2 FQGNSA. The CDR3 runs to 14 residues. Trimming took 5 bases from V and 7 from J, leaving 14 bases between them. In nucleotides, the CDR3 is TGTGCCAGCAGCCCTCGAGCGGGCGGCGGGGAGCTGTTTTTT. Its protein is CASSPRAGGGELFF. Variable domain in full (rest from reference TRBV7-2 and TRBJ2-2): GAGVSQSPSNKVTEKGKDVELRCDPISGHTALYWYRQSLGQGLEFLIYFQGNSAPDKSGLPSDRFSAERTGGSVSTLTIQRTQQEDSAVYLCASSPRAGGGELFFGEGSRLTVL.

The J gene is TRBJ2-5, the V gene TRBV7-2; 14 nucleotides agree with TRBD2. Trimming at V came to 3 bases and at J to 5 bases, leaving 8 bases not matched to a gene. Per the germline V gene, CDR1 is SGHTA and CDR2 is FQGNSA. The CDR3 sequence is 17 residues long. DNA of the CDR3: TGTGCCAGCAGCTTGACTAGCGGGAGGGCCGAAGGGGAGACCCAGTACTTC. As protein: CASSLTSGRAEGETQYF.

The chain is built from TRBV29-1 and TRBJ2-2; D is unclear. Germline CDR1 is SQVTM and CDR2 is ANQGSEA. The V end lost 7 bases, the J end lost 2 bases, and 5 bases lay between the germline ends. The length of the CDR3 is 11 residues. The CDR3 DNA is TGCAGCGGCGGTAACACCGGGGAGCTGTTTTTT. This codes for CSGGNTGELFF.

The CDR3 loop reads CAWTGQNNQPQHF. The CDR3, as DNA: TGTGCCTGGACAGGGCAGAACAATCAGCCCCAGCATTTT. The chain recombines TRBV30 with TRBJ1-5, with D possibly TRBD1 on 5 matching bases. In germline, CDR1 is GTSNPN, CDR2 SVGIG (reference sequence). CDR3 length: 13 residues. V was cut by 4 bases and J by 3 bases, with 10 bases left in between.

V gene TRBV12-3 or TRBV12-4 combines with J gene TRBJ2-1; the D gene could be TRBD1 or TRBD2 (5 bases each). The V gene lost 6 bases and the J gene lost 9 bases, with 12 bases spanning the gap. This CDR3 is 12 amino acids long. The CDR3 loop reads CASRPMRGEQFF. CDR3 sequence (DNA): TGTGCCAGCAGACCAATGAGGGGTGAGCAGTTCTTC.

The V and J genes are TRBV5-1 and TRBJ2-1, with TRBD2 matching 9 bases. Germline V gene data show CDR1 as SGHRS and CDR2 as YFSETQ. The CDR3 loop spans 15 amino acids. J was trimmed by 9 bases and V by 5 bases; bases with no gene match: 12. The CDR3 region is CASSIVSSGNTEQFF. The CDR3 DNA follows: TGCGCCAGCAGTATTGTCTCTAGCGGGAATACTGAGCAGTTCTTC. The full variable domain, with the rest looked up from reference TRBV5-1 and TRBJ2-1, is KAGVTQTPRYLIKTRGQQVTLSCSPISGHRSVSWYQQTPGQGLQFLFEYFSETQRNKGNFPGRFSGRQFSNSRSEMNVSTLELGDSALYLCASSIVSSGNTEQFFGPGTRLTVL.

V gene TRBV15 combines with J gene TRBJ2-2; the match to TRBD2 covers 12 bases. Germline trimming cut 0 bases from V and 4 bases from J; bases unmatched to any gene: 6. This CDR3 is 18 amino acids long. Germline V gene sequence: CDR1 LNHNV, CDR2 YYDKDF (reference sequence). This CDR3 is CATSRDLGLAGRTGELFF. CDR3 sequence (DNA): TGTGCCACCAGCAGAGATCTAGGACTAGCGGGACGCACCGGGGAGCTGTTTTTT.

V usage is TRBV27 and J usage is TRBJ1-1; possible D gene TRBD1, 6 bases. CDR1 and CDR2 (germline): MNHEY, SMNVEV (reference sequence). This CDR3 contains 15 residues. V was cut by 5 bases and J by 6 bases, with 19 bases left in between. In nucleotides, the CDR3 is TGTGCCAGCAGTGCCAGGGGTCGGGTGGTCCCTGAAGCTTTCTTT. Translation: CASSARGRVVPEAFF.